This TCR beta chain is drawn from a study of regulatory T cells in long-lasting Graves disease. Building the TCR beta libraries relied on iRepertoire HTBI primers, and CDR3 regions underwent Arm-PCR. TCRdb ran MiXCR on the multiplex PCR reads and lists one entry per CDR3 protein. The table lists 620,000 or so distinct CDR3 sequences, roughly 16% of them singletons. The time point here: newly diagnosed GD, antithyroid drugs for less than 3 months. Extracted PBMC RNA gave rise to the TCR library. This sample was also put to use in a study of T cells in Graves' hyperthyroidism and ophthalmopathy.

This specimen was peripheral blood mononuclear cells (PBMCs), taken at new diagnosis, from a patient treated with antithyroid drugs. This clonotype was sampled from a woman aged 25 to 39 with Graves disease.

The CDR3 coding sequence is TGTGCCAGCAGTGTGGACAGACCCACTGGGGCCAACGTCCTGACTTTC. Translated, it gives CASSVDRPTGANVLTF. The rearrangement uses TRBV2 and TRBJ2-6, with D possibly matching TRBD1 (6 bases). V dropped 4 bases and J dropped 2 bases, with 12 bases sitting between them. The CDR3 spans 16 residues. Germline lookup yields CDR1 SNHLY and CDR2 FYNNEI.